The sequence of this T cell receptor beta chain was determined in a study of blood T cell repertoires in COVID-19 (dated by TCRdb to about 2020). Concerning the study at large: Collaborator samples came from the United States, Italy and Spain and covered acute and convalescent phases of COVID-19. Where available, HLA class I and class II types were obtained from metadata supplied by the sample provider rather than from assay-based typing. The dataset comprised deeply sampled blood TCRbeta repertoires from subjects exposed to, actively infected with, or recovered from COVID-19. The material from the prospective study consisted of cDNA or gDNA derived from T cells, B-cell-depleted T cells, or PBMCs. Samples were obtained from the ongoing ImmuneRACE study (first 160 participants) and from 1,200 or so subjects provided by 6 global collaborators. A freely available public database, intended as a resource for researchers studying the immune response to SARS-CoV-2, is where the repertoires were released. Sample metadata almost always included a de-identified subject ID, COVID-19 status, age in years and sex.

TCRbeta CDR3 regions were amplified from genomic DNA by means of the immunoSEQ Assay, a bias-controlled multiplex PCR. On the study's bioinformatics: Nucleated cell counts per sample were estimated from amplification of reference gene primers within the assay. To quantify the absolute abundance of each unique TCRbeta CDR3 rearrangement, sequence reads were collapsed and filtered. For each sample, productive Simpson clonality was calculated as the square root of Simpson's diversity index over productive rearrangements. TCRdb took this table from immuneACCESS and kept in-frame rearrangements with V and J called. Such tables lack part of the clones; where checked against another copy, unresolved V genes explain under half of the gap, and the rest is unexplained. The V and J calls and clone size come from that table; D and trimming were worked out from the DNA. The sample table contains about 81,000 clones; only one count was recorded for around nine tenths of them. Clones ranked in the top ten supply roughly 4.8% of the sample.

For this chain, trimming is 1 base at the V end and 3 bases at the J end, and the number of junction bases without a gene match is 6. CDR1 and CDR2 are drawn from the germline V gene (reference sequence): GTSNPN, SVGIG. The CDR3 covers 15 residues, taking in both the cysteine and the phenylalanine. The entry retains the CDR3 DNA only, 45 bases that are in frame from base 1. Collaborating institutions collected whole blood in K2EDTA tubes following their own protocols. For TCRbeta analysis, collaborator samples were shipped as frozen whole blood, as isolated PBMCs, or as DNA extracted from either sample type. With respect to this clone: It has no known antigen specificity. The record has no base qualities; no much larger clone is one base away.

Overall study results and their limits: The quantity of clinical and demographic metadata differed by source and by participant and was supplied without curation.

This receptor chain uses TRBV30 and TRBJ2-1, and TRBD2 aligns with 7 junction nucleotides. Sequencing was performed on peripheral blood. The TCR originated in a woman over 75 with acute or convalescent COVID-19. The DNA is TGTGCCTGGAGTGATAAGGGCGGGGGCTACAATGAGCAGTTCTTC. Its coded protein is CAWSDKGGGYNEQFF.